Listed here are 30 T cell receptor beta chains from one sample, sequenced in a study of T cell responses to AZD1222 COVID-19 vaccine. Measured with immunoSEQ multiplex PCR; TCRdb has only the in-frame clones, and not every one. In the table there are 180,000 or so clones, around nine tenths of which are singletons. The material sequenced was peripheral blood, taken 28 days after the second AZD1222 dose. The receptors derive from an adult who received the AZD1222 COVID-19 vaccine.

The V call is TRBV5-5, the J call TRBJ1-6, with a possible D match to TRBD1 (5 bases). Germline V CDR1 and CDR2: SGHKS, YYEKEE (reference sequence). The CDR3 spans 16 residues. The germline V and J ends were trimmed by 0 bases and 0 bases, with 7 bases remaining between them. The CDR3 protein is CASSLGQLSYNSPLHF. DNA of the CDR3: TGTGCCAGCAGCTTGGGACAGCTCTCCTATAATTCACCCCTCCACTTT.

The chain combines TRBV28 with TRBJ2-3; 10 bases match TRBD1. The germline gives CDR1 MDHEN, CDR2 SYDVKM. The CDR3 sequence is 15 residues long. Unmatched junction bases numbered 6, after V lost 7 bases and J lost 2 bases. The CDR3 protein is CASTPGQGLTDTQYF. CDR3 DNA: TGTGCCAGCACGCCGGGACAGGGGCTCACAGATACGCAGTATTTT. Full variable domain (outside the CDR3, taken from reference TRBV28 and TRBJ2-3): DVKVTQSSRYLVKRTGEKVFLECVQDMDHENMFWYRQDPGLGLRLIYFSYDVKMKEKGDIPEGYSVSREKKERFSLILESASTNQTSMYLCASTPGQGLTDTQYFGPGTRLTVL.

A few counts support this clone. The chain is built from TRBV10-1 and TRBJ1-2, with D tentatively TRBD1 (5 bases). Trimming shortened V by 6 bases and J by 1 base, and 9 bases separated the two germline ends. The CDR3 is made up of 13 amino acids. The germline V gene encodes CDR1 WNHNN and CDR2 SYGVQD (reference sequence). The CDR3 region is CASRLDNNYGYTF. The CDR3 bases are TGCGCCAGCAGACTGGACAATAACTATGGCTACACCTTC.

Here the CDR3 DNA reads TGTGCCTGGGCTGGACCTCAGCGCCAAGTGGGCGAGCAGTACTTC. It yields the protein CAWAGPQRQVGEQYF. This chain uses TRBV30 with TRBJ2-7; unclear D gene. Germline V gene lookup returns CDR1 GTSNPN and CDR2 SVGIG (reference sequence). V was clipped by 5 bases and J by 6 bases, with 23 bases between them. This CDR3 has 15 residues.

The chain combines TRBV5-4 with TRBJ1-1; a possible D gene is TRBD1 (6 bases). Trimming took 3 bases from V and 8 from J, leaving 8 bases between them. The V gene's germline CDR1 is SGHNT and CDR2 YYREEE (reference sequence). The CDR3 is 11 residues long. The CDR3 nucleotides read TGTGCCAGCAGCTCGGACAGAGAAGCTTTCTTT. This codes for CASSSDREAFF.

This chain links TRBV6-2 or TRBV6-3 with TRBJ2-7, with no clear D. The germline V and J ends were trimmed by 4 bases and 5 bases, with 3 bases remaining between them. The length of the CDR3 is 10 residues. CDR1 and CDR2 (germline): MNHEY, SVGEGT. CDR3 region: CASSSNEQYF. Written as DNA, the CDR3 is TGTGCCAGCAGTTCTAACGAGCAGTACTTC.

The CDR3, as DNA: TGTGCCAGCAGTTTAGGCGGGACATCAAACCCGACTCCCTTTCGGTACAATGAGCAGTTCTTC. Translation: CASSLGGTSNPTPFRYNEQFF. This chain joins TRBV28 and TRBJ2-1, with D perhaps being TRBD1 or TRBD2 (6 bases each). With 2 bases removed from V and 4 bases from J, the gap between germline ends came to 30 bases. Germline CDR1 and CDR2: MDHEN and SYDVKM. The CDR3 covers 21 residues.

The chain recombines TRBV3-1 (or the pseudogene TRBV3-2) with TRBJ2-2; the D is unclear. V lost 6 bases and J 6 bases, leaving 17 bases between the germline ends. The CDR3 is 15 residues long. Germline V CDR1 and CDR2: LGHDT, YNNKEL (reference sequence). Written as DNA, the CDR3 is TGTGCCAGCAGTCTTAGGAGAGGCGCGTCCGGGGAGCTGTTTTTT. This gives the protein CASSLRRGASGELFF.

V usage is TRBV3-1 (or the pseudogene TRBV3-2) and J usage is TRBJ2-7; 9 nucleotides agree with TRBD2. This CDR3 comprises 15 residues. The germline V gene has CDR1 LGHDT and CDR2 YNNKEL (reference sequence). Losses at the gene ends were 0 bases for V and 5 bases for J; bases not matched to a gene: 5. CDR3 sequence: CASSQEGLAFNEQYF. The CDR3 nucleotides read TGTGCCAGCAGCCAAGAGGGACTAGCATTCAACGAGCAGTACTTC.

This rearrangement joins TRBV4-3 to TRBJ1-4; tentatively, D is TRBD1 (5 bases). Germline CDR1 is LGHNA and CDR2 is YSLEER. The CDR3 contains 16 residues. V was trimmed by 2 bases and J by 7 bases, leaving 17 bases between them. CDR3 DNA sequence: TGCGCCAGCAGCCAAAACCGACAGAACCTAAGTGAAAAACTGTTTTTT. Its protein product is CASSQNRQNLSEKLFF.

The CDR3 sequence: CASSLPSRDEQYF. The CDR3 DNA reads TGTGCCAGCAGCTTGCCGTCCAGGGACGAGCAGTACTTC. This chain links TRBV11-1 with TRBJ2-7, with D perhaps TRBD1 (5 bases). Germline CDR1 and CDR2: SGHAT and FQDESV (reference sequence). The CDR3 contains 13 residues. The germline V and J ends were trimmed by 3 bases and 5 bases, with 11 bases remaining between them.

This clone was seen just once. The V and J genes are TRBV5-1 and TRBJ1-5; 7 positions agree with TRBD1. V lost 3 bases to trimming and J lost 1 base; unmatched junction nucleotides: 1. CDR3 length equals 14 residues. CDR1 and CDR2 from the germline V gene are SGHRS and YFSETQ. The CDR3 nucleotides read TGCGCCAGCAGCTCGGGACAGAGCAATCAGCCCCAGCATTTT. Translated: CASSSGQSNQPQHF.

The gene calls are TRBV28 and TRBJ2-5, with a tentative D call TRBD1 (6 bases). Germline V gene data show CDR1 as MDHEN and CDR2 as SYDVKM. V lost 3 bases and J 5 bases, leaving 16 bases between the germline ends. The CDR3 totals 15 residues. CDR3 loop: CASSLYQGSAETQYF. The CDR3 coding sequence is TGTGCCAGCAGTTTGTACCAGGGGAGCGCGGAGACCCAGTACTTC.

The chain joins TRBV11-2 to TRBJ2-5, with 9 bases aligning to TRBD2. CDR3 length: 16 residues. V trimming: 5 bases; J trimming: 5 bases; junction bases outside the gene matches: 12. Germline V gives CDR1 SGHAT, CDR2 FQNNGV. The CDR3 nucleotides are TGTGCCAGCAGCCGCTTTTCTGCAGCGGGAGGTGAGACCCAGTACTTC. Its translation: CASSRFSAAGGETQYF.

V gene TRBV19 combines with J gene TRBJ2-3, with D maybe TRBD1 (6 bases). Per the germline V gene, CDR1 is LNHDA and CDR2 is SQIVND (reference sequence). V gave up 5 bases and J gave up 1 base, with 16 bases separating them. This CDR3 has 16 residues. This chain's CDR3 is CASSLQGSRGTDTQYF. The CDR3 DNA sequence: TGTGCCAGTAGTCTCCAGGGGTCCAGAGGCACAGATACGCAGTATTTT.

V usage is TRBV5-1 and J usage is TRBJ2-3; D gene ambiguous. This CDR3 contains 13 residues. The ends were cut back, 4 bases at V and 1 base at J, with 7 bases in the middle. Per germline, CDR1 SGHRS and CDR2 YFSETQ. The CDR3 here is CASSGSGTDTQYF. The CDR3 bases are TGCGCCAGCAGCGGGTCTGGCACAGATACGCAGTATTTT.

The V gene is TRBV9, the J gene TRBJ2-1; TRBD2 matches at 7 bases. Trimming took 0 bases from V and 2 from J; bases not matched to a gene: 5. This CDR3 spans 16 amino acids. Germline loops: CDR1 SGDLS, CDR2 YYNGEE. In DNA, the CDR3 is TGTGCCAGCAGCGTAGGGATTAGCGGGCCCTACAATGAGCAGTTCTTC. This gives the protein CASSVGISGPYNEQFF.

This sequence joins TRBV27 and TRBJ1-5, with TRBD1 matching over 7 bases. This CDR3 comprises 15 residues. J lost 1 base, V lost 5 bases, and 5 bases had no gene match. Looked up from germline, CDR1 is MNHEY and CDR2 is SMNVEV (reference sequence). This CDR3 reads CASSKGAVSNQPQHF. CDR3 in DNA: TGTGCCAGCAGTAAGGGGGCAGTAAGCAATCAGCCCCAGCATTTT.

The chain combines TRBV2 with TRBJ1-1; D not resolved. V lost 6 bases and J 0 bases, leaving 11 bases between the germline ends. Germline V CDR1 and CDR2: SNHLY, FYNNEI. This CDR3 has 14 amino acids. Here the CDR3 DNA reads TGTGCCAGCAGCCGAAACAGATTGAACACTGAAGCTTTCTTT. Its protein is CASSRNRLNTEAFF.

CDR3 coding DNA: TGTGCCAGCAGCGCGGCACTAGCGGTCAAAGAGACCCAGTACTTC. This gives the protein CASSAALAVKETQYF. The rearrangement joins TRBV7-2 to TRBJ2-5; 8 bases map to TRBD2. The CDR3 totals 15 residues. The V gene's germline CDR1 is SGHTA and CDR2 FQGNSA. With V trimmed by 5 bases and J by 3 bases, 8 bases remained unmatched.

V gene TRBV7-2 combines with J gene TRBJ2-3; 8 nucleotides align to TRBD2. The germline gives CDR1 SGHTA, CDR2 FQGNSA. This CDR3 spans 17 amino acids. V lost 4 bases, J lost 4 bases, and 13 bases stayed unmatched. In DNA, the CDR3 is TGTGCCAGCAGCTCCCTTGGGTCAGCGGGAGTGTCAGATACGCAGTATTTT. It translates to CASSSLGSAGVSDTQYF.

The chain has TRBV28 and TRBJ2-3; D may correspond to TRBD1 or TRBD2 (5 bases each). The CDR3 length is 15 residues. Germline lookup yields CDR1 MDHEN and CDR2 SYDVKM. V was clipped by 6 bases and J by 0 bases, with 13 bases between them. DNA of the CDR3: TGTGCCAGCAGGCTCCCGGGGCCTAGCACAGATACGCAGTATTTT. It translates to CASRLPGPSTDTQYF.

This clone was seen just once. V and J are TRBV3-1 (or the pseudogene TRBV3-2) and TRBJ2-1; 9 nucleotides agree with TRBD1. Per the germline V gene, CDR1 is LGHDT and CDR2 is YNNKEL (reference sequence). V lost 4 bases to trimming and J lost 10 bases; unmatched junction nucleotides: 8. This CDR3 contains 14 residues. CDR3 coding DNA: TGTGCCAGCAGCCTCGGACAGGGGAGAGGGGAGCAGTTCTTC. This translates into CASSLGQGRGEQFF.

As DNA, the CDR3 is TGTGCCAGCAGCCACGGGACAGGGAGTCAGCCCCAGCATTTT. Translation: CASSHGTGSQPQHF. J is TRBJ1-5 and V is TRBV3-1 (or the pseudogene TRBV3-2); 9 positions match TRBD1. This CDR3 is built from 14 residues. Germline V gene data show CDR1 as LGHDT and CDR2 as YNNKEL (reference sequence). V dropped 3 bases and J dropped 6; count of bases not matched to a gene: 3.

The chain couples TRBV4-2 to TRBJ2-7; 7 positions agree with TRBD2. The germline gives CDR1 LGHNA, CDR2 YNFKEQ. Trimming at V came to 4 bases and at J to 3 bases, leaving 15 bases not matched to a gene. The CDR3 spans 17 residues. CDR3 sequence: CASSPKIEAGTIYEQYF. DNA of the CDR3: TGTGCCAGCAGCCCGAAGATAGAAGCGGGAACGATCTACGAGCAGTACTTC.

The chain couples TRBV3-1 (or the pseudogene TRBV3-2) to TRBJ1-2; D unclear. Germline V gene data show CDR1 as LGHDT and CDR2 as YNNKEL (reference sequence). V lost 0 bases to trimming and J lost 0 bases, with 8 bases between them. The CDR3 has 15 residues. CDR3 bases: TGTGCCAGCAGCCAAGAAGGATTAGCTAACTATGGCTACACCTTC. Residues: CASSQEGLANYGYTF.

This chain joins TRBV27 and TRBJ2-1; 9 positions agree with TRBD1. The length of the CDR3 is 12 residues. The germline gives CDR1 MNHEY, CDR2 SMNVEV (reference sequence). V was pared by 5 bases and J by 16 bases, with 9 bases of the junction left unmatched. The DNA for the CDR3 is TGTGCCAGCAGTCCCCCGGACAGGGGTTTCTTCTTC. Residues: CASSPPDRGFFF.

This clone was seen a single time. The CDR3 spells CASSQGGTGSEQYF. CDR3 nucleotides: TGTGCCAGCAGCCAAGGGGGGACGGGTTCGGAGCAGTACTTC. This chain links TRBV3-1 (or the pseudogene TRBV3-2) with TRBJ2-7, with D possibly being TRBD1 or TRBD2 (5 bases each). Trimming removed 1 base at V and 7 bases at J, with 14 bases between. Germline V CDR1 and CDR2: LGHDT, YNNKEL (reference sequence). The CDR3 runs to 14 residues.

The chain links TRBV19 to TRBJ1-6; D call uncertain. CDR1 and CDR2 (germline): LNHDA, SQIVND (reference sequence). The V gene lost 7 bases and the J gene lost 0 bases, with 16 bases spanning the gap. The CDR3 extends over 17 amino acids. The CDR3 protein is CASKKVTPSSYNSPLHF. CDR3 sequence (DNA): TGTGCCAGTAAGAAGGTGACACCGAGCTCCTATAATTCACCCCTCCACTTT.

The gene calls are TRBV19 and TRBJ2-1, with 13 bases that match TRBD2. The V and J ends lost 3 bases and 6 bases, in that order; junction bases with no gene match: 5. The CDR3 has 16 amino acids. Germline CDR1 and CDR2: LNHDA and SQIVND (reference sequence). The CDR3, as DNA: TGTGCCAGTAGTATGGCAGGACTAGCGGGAGCCAATGAGCAGTTCTTC. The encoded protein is CASSMAGLAGANEQFF.